Listed here are 9 T cell receptor beta chains from one sample, sequenced in a study of T cells in Graves' hyperthyroidism and ophthalmopathy. Amplification of TCR beta CDR3 regions was performed using RNA transcripts as template. The HTBI primer set drove a first-round RT-PCR of the TCR CDR3. One entry per CDR3 protein, called by TCRdb with MiXCR from the multiplex PCR reads. The table lists about 640,000 distinct CDR3 sequences, less than 45% of them singletons. Sequencing was done on a sample of peripheral blood or thyroid tissue (not recorded which). The receptors here all came from an adult man with Graves' disease, either hyperthyroidism or ophthalmopathy (not recorded which).

The chain employs TRBV7-9 and TRBJ1-1; 10 positions match TRBD1. Germline trimming cut 7 bases from V and 5 bases from J; bases unmatched to any gene: 10. The CDR3 extends over 15 amino acids. Germline loops: CDR1 SEHNR, CDR2 FQNEAQ (reference sequence). The CDR3 protein is CASNPRQGARTEAFF. The CDR3 nucleotides are TGTGCCAGCAACCCACGACAGGGGGCGAGGACTGAAGCTTTCTTT.

In the case of this clonotype: This may arise from a read error, as a much more abundant clone is one base away. The J gene is TRBJ1-1, the V gene TRBV29-1; D possibly corresponds to TRBD1 (6 bases). CDR1 is SQVTM and CDR2 is ANQGSEA in the germline V gene. Trimming took 5 bases from V and 4 from J, leaving 14 bases between them. The CDR3 extends over 13 amino acids. Here the CDR3 reads CSVYRERGTEAFF. CDR3 in DNA: TGCAGCGTTTACAGGGAGCGTGGCACTGAAGCTTTCTTT.

The chain has TRBV7-4 and TRBJ2-7; a possible D gene is TRBD2 (6 bases). The CDR3 covers 12 residues. Germline CDR1 and CDR2: SGHVT and SQSDAQ. Trimming removed 3 bases at V and 6 bases at J, with 9 bases between. CDR3 nucleotide sequence: TGTGCCAGCAGCTTTGGGGAGGCCGAGCAGTACTTC. This translates into CASSFGEAEQYF.

This chain uses TRBV6-5 with TRBJ2-5; D is uncertain. V was pared by 4 bases and J by 0 bases, with 9 bases between. CDR3 length: 14 amino acids. Germline V gene sequence: CDR1 MNHEY, CDR2 SVGAGI. CDR3 sequence (DNA): TGTGCCAGCAGTTTGTGGGGATACCAAGAGACCCAGTACTTC. Translating gives CASSLWGYQETQYF.

This clonotype was observed a few times. The CDR3 nucleotides read TGCAGTGCTGGGCGGGGGGGGACCACAGATACGCAGTATTTT. The encoded protein is CSAGRGGTTDTQYF. V gene TRBV20-1 combines with J gene TRBJ2-3; 9 bases line up with TRBD2. The CDR3 extends over 14 amino acids. V gave up 5 bases and J gave up 2 bases; unmatched junction bases: 5. The germline V gene has CDR1 DFQATT and CDR2 SNEGSKA (reference sequence).

About this clonotype itself: The germline gene is not matched at one end of the junction; a read error may be the cause. The V gene is TRBV7-7, the J gene TRBJ2-5; TRBD1 matches at 9 bases. Per germline, CDR1 SSHAT and CDR2 FNYEAQ (reference sequence). This CDR3 is 15 amino acids long. The CDR3 nucleotides are TGTGCTAGCAGCATCGACAGGGGGGCACAAGAGACCCAGTACTTC. This codes for CASSIDRGAQETQYF.

V usage is TRBV10-3 and J usage is TRBJ1-4; 7 positions agree with TRBD1. Germline assignment: CDR1 ENHRY and CDR2 SYGVKD. The CDR3 has 14 residues. V dropped 5 bases and J dropped 4; count of bases not matched to a gene: 4. CDR3 amino acids: CAISKGQYNEKLFF. As DNA, the CDR3 is TGTGCCATCAGTAAGGGACAGTATAATGAAAAACTGTTTTTT.

V usage is TRBV4-1 and J usage is TRBJ1-5; D not certain. Germline loops: CDR1 MGHRA, CDR2 YSYEKL. With 4 bases removed from V and 0 bases from J, the gap between germline ends came to 10 bases. CDR3 length: 15 residues. The CDR3 DNA sequence: TGCGCCAGCAGCCTATCCAGGATTAGCAATCAGCCCCAGCATTTT. Translating gives CASSLSRISNQPQHF.

This clonotype was observed a handful of times. V gene TRBV10-1 combines with J gene TRBJ2-7; unclear D gene. This CDR3 has 18 residues. From germline, CDR1 is WNHNN and CDR2 SYGVQD (reference sequence). Trimming removed 3 bases at V and 2 bases at J, with 23 bases between. In DNA form, the CDR3 reads TGCGCCAGCAGTGACCCCCGGGTAGAAGCCCCACCGCCCTACGAGCAGTACTTC. This translates into CASSDPRVEAPPPYEQYF.